What follows describes a single T cell receptor (beta chain). The data stem from a study of blood T cell repertoires in COVID-19. Study overall: COVID-19 samples, acute and convalescent, were from the United States, Italy and Spain. Nucleic acid was either cDNA or gDNA, and it came from T cells, B-cell-depleted T cells, or PBMCs.

Those enrolled in Seattle joined during active infection and were followed longitudinally afterward. The germline gives CDR1 MNHNY, CDR2 SVGAGI (reference sequence). This CDR3 is built from 12 residues. Trimming removed 5 bases from V and 6 bases from J, with 8 bases in between. In the source study's methods: Amplification with reference gene primers provided the estimates of nucleated cell counts. Data came from immunoSEQ multiplex PCR; TCRdb stores just in-frame clones and leaves some out. Clonal size and the V and J genes are those of that table, whereas D and trimming came from the DNA. Among over 200,000 clones listed, around 90% were seen once.

Sequencing input: peripheral blood. This clonotype originated in a person between 18 and 35 years old with COVID-19, enrolled during active disease. The chain links TRBV6-6 to TRBJ2-1; D is unresolved. CDR3 sequence reads: CASSAHSNEQFF. CDR3 nucleotide sequence: TGTGCCAGCAGTGCCCACTCCAATGAGCAGTTCTTC.